A single T cell receptor (beta chain) is shown here with its context. Time point indicated: sample taken at primary tumor resection. Patients with untreated early-stage non-small cell lung cancer, numbering approximately 79, were the donors. The authors sequenced whole RNA from tumor, nontumor lung or frozen PBMC without sorting. This sample is part of a study of spatial heterogeneity in lung cancer. Germline V CDR1 and CDR2: LNHDA, SQIVND (reference sequence). V was cut by 3 bases and J by 12 bases, with 15 bases left in between. The CDR3 is made up of 13 amino acids. TCR cDNA molecules each had a unique molecular identifier. In TCRdb, the 5' RACE reads were re-called with MiXCR into one record per CDR3 protein. Of tens of thousands of distinct CDR3 sequences in the sample, 12% are singletons; the top ten hold approximately 39%.

The clonotype originates from a male donor with early-stage non-small cell lung cancer. The sample consisted of PBMCs, taken at surgery. The chain employs TRBV19 and TRBJ1-5, with D possibly being TRBD1 (6 bases). The CDR3 nucleotides are TGTGCCAGTAGTATCGAAGTAACAGGGATCCAGCATTTT. Amino acid sequence: CASSIEVTGIQHF.